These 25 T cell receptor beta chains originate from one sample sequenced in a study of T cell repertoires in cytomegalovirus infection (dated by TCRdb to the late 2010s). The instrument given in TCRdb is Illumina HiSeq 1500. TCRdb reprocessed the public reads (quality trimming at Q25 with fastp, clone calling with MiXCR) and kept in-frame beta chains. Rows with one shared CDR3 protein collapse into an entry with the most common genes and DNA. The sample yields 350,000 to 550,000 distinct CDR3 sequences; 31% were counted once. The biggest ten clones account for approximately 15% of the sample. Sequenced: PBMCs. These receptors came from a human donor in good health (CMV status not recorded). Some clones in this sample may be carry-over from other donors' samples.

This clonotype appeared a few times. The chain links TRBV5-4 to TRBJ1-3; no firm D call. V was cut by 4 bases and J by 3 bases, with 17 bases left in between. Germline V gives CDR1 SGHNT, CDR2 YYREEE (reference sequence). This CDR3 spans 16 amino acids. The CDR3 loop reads CASSRGTIGFGNTIYF. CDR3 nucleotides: TGTGCCAGCAGCCGGGGTACCATCGGGTTTGGAAACACCATATATTTT.

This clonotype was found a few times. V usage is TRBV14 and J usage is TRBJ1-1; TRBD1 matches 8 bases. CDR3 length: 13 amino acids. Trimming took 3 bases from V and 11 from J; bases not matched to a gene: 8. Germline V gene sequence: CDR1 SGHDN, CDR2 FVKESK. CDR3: CASSHYRGSKAFF. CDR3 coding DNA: TGTGCCAGCAGCCACTACAGGGGGAGCAAGGCTTTCTTT.

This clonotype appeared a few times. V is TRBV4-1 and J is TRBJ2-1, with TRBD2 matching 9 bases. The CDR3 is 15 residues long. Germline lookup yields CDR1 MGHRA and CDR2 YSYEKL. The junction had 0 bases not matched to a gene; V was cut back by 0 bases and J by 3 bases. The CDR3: CASSQERGGYNEQFF. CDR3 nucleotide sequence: TGCGCCAGCAGCCAAGAGCGGGGGGGCTACAATGAGCAGTTCTTC.

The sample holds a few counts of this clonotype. The CDR3 DNA is TGCAGTGCCCTGACAGGGGCCTATGGCTACACCTTC. This gives the protein CSALTGAYGYTF. The rearrangement uses TRBV20-1 and TRBJ1-2; 8 bases are shared with TRBD1. The ends lost 6 bases at V and 4 bases at J; junction bases unmatched: 4. Germline V CDR1 and CDR2: DFQATT, SNEGSKA (reference sequence). The CDR3 totals 12 residues.

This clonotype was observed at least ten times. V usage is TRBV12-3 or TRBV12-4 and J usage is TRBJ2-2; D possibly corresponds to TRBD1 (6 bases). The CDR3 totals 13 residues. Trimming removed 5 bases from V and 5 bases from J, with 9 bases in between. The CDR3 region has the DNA TGTGCCAGCAGTATCACAGGGACCGGGGAGCTGTTTTTT. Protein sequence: CASSITGTGELFF.

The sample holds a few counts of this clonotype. The DNA of the CDR3 is TGTGCCAGCAGCCCGGGACTAGCGGGGGCCACGAACACCGGGGAGCTGTTTTTT. The encoded protein is CASSPGLAGATNTGELFF. V is TRBV7-8 and J is TRBJ2-2, with TRBD2 matching over 14 bases. The CDR3 is 18 amino acids. Germline values: CDR1 SGHVS, CDR2 FQNEAQ. With 5 bases clipped from V and 0 bases from J, the junction kept 5 bases outside the gene matches.

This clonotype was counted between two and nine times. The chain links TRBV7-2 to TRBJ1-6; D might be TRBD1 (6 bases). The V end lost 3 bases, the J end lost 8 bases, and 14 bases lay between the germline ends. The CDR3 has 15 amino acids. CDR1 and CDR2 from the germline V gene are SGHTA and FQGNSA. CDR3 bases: TGTGCCAGCAGCTTGAGGGGGAGTCGGGATTCACCCCTCCACTTT. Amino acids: CASSLRGSRDSPLHF. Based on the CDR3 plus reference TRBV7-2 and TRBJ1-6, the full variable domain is GAGVSQSPSNKVTEKGKDVELRCDPISGHTALYWYRQSLGQGLEFLIYFQGNSAPDKSGLPSDRFSAERTGGSVSTLTIQRTQQEDSAVYLCASSLRGSRDSPLHFGNGTRLTVT.

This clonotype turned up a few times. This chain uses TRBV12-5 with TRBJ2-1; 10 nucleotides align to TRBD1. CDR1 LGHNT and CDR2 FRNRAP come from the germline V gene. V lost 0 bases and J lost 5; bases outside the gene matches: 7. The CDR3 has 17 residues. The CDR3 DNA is TGTGCTAGTGGTTTGGTAATGACTGGACAGGGGGACAATGAGCAGTTCTTC. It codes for CASGLVMTGQGDNEQFF.

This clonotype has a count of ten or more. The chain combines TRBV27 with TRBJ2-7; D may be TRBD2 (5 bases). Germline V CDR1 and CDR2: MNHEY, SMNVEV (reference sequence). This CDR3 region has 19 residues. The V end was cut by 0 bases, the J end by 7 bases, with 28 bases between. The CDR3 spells CASSLSMMGYTGTAKEQYF. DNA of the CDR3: TGTGCCAGCAGTTTATCGATGATGGGCTATACGGGAACGGCGAAGGAGCAGTACTTC.

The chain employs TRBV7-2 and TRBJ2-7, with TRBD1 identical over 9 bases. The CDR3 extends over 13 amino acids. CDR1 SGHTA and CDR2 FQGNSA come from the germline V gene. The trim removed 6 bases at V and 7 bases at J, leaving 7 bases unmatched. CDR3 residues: CASSITGGQEQYF. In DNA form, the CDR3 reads TGTGCCAGCAGTATTACAGGGGGCCAGGAGCAGTACTTC.

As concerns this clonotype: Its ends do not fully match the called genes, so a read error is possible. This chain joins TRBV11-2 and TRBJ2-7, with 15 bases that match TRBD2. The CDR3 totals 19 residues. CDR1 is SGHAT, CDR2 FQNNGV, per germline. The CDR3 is CSSSLTIGTSGGIMYEKYF. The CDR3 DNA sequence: TGTTCCAGCAGCTTAACGATAGGGACTAGCGGGGGGATCATGTACGAGAAGTACTTC. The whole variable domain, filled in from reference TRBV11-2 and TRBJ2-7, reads EAGVAQSPRYKIIEKRQSVAFWCNPISGHATLYWYQQILGQGPKLLIQFQNNGVVDDSQLPKDRFSAERLKGVDSTLKIQPAKLEDSAVYLCSSSLTIGTSGGIMYEKYFGPGTRLTVT.

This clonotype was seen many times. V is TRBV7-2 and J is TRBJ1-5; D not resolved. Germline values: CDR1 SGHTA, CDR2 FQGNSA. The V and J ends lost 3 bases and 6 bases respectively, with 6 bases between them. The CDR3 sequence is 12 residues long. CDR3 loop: CASSFKGQPQHF. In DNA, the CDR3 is TGTGCCAGCAGCTTTAAAGGTCAGCCCCAGCATTTT. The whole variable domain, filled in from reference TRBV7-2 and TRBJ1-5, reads GAGVSQSPSNKVTEKGKDVELRCDPISGHTALYWYRQSLGQGLEFLIYFQGNSAPDKSGLPSDRFSAERTGGSVSTLTIQRTQQEDSAVYLCASSFKGQPQHFGDGTRLSIL.

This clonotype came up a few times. The CDR3 coding sequence is TGTGCCAGCAGCCCGACCCCCGGGACAGGGGGCTATAATGAAAAACTGTTTTTT. As protein: CASSPTPGTGGYNEKLFF. The V call is TRBV5-6, the J call TRBJ1-4, with TRBD1 identical over 12 bases. The CDR3 length is 18 residues. Germline-derived CDR1 and CDR2 are SGHDT and YYEEEE. The V gene end was trimmed by 4 bases and the J gene end by 4 bases; junction bases not matched to a gene: 11.

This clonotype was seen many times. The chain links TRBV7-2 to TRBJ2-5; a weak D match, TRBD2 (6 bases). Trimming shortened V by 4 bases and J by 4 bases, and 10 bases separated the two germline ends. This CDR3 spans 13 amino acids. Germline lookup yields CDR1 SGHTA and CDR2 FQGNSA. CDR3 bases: TGTGCCAGCAGCTCGGTAGCGGCAGAGACCCAGTACTTC. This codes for CASSSVAAETQYF.

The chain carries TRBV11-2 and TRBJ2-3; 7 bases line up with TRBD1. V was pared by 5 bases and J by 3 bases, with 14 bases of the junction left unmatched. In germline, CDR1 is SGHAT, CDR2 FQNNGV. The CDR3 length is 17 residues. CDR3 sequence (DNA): TGTGCCAGCAGCCCAGGGGACAGAATCCGACTTACAGATACGCAGTATTTT. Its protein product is CASSPGDRIRLTDTQYF. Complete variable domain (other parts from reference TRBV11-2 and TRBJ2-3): EAGVAQSPRYKIIEKRQSVAFWCNPISGHATLYWYQQILGQGPKLLIQFQNNGVVDDSQLPKDRFSAERLKGVDSTLKIQPAKLEDSAVYLCASSPGDRIRLTDTQYFGPGTRLTVL.

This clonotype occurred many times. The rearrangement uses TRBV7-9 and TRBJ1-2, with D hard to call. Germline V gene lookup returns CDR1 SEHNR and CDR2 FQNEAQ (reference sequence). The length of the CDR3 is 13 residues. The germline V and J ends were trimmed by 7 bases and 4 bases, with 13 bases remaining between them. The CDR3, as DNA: TGTGCCAGCACCCCTCTGGGAGTCTATGGCTACACCTTC. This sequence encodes CASTPLGVYGYTF.

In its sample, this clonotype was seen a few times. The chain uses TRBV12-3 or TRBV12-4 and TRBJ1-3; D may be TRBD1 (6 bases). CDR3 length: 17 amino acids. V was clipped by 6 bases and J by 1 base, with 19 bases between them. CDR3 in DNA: TGTGCCAGCAGCCTAACGCCGGGGGCCGTGTCTGGAAACACCATATATTTT. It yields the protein CASSLTPGAVSGNTIYF.

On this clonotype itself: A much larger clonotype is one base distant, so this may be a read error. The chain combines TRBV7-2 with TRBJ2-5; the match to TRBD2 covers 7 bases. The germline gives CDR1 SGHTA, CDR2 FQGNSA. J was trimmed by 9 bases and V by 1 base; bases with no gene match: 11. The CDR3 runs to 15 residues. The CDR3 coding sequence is TGTGCCAGCAGCTTAGGGGGGTCGGTCGCGGGGGCCCAGTACTTC. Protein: CASSLGGSVAGAQYF.

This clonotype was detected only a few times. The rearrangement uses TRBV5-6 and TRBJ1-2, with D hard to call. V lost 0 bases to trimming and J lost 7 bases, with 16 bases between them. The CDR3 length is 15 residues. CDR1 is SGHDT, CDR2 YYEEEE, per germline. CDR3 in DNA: TGTGCCAGCAGCTTGGTTCTGCACCCCACCGGTGGCTACACCTTC. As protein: CASSLVLHPTGGYTF.

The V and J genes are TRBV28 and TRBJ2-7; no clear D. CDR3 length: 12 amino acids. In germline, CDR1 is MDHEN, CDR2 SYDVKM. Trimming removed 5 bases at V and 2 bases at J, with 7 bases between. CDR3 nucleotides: TGTGCCAGCAGTCAGCCGGCCTACGAGCAGTACTTC. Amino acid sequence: CASSQPAYEQYF.

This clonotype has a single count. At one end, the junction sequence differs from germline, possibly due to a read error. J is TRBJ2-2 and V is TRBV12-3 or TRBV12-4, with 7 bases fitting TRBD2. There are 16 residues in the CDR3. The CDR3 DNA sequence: TGTGCCAGTAGTTCTTTTAGCGGGTTTGGCACCGGGGAGCTGTTTTTT. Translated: CASSSFSGFGTGELFF.

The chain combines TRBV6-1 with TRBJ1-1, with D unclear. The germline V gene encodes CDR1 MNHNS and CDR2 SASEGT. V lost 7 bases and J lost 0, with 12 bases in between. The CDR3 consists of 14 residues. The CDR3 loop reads CASNPNAVNTEAFF. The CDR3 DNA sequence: TGTGCCAGCAACCCGAATGCGGTGAACACTGAAGCTTTCTTT.

As DNA, the CDR3 is TGTGCCAGCAGCCGGGGATTCGGCATTATCTATTCGGCGCAGTATTTT. Its translation is CASSRGFGIIYSAQYF. The chain uses TRBV12-3 or TRBV12-4 and TRBJ2-3; TRBD2 is a possible D gene (5 bases). The length of the CDR3 is 16 residues. Trimming pared 6 bases from V and 10 bases from J, leaving 26 bases between.

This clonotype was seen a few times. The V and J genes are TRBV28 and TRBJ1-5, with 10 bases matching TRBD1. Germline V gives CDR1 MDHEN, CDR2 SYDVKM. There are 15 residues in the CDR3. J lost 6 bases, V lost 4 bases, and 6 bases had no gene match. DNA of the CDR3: TGTGCCAGCAGTTCCGCCGGGACAGGGGTTCAGCCCCAGCATTTT. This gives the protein CASSSAGTGVQPQHF.

CDR3 sequence: CASSSNRGPSGANVLTF. The CDR3, as DNA: TGTGCCAGCAGCTCTAACCGGGGCCCGTCTGGGGCCAACGTCCTGACTTTC. V usage is TRBV5-6 and J usage is TRBJ2-6; either TRBD1 or TRBD2 may fit D (5 bases each). Trimming left V 3 bases short and J 1 base short, with 14 bases between. CDR1 and CDR2 (germline): SGHDT, YYEEEE. The CDR3 spans 17 residues.